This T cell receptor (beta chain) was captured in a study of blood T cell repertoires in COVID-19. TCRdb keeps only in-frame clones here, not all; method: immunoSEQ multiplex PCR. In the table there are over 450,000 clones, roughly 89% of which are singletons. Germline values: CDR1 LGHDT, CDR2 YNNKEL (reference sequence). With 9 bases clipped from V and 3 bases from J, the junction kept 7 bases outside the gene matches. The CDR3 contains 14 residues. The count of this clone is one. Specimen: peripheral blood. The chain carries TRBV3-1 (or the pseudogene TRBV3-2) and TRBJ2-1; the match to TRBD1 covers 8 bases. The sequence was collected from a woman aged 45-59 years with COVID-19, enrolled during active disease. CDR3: CASSRQGHYNEQFF. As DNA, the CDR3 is TGTGCCAGTAGTAGACAGGGGCACTACAATGAGCAGTTCTTC.